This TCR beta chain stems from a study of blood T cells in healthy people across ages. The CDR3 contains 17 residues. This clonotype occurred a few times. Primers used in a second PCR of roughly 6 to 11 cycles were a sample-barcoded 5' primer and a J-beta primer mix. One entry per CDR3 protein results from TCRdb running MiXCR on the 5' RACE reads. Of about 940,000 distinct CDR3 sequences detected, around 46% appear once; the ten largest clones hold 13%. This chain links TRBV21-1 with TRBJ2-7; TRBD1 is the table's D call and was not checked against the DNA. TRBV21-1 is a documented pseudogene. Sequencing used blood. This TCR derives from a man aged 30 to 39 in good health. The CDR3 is CASSKDRGGGGSYEQYF. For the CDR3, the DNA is TGTGCCAGCAGCAAAGATCGTGGGGGAGGGGGCTCCTACGAGCAGTACTTC.